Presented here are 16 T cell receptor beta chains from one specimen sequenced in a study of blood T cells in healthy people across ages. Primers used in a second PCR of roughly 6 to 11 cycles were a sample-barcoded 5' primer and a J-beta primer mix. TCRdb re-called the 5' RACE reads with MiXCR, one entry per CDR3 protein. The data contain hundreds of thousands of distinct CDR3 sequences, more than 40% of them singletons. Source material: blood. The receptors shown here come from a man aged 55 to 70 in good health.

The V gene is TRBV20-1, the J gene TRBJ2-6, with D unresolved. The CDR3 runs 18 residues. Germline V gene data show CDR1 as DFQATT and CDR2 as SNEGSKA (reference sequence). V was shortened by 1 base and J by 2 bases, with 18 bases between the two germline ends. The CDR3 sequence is CSARGIGTGLAGANVLTF. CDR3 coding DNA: TGCAGTGCTAGAGGAATTGGAACGGGCTTAGCTGGGGCCAACGTCCTGACTTTC.

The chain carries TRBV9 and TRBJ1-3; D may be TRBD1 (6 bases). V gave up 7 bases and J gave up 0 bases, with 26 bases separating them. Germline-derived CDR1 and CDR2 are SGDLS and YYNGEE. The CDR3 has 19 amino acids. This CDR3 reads CASPPTPSRDTHSGNTIYF. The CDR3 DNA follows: TGTGCCAGCCCTCCAACCCCCTCCAGGGACACTCACTCTGGAAACACCATATATTTT.

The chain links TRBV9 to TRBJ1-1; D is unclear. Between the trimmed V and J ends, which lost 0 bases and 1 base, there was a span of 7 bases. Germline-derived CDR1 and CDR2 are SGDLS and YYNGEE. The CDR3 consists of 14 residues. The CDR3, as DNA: TGTGCCAGCAGCGTAGTTGTGGGGAACACTGAAGCTTTCTTT. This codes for CASSVVVGNTEAFF. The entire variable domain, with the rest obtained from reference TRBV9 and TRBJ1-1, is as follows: DSGVTQTPKHLITATGQRVTLRCSPRSGDLSVYWYQQSLDQGLQFLIQYYNGEERAKGNILERFSAQQFPDLHSELNLSSLELGDSALYFCASSVVVGNTEAFFGQGTRLTVV.

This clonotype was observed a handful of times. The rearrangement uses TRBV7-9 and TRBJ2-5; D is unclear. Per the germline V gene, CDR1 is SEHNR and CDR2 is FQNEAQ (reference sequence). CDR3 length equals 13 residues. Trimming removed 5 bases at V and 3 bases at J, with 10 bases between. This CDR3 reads CASSPESEETQYF. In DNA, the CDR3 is TGTGCCAGCAGCCCCGAATCTGAAGAGACCCAGTACTTC.

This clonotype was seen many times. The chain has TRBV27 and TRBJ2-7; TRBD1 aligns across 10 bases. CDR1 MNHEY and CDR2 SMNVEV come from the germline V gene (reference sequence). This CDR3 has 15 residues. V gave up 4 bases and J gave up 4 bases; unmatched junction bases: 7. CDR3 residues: CASSSPGTGEYEQYF. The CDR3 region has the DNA TGTGCCAGCAGTTCCCCCGGGACAGGGGAATACGAGCAGTACTTC.

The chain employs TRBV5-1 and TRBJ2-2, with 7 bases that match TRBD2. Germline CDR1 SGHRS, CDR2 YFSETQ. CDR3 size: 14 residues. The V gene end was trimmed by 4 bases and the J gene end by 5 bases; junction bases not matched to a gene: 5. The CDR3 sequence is CASSPWTSTGELFF. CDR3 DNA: TGCGCCAGCAGCCCGTGGACTAGTACCGGGGAGCTGTTTTTT.

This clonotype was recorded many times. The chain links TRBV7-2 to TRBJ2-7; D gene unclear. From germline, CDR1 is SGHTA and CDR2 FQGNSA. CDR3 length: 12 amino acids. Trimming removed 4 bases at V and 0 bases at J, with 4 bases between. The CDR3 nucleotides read TGTGCCAGCAGCTCGTCCTCCTACGAGCAGTACTTC. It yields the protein CASSSSSYEQYF.

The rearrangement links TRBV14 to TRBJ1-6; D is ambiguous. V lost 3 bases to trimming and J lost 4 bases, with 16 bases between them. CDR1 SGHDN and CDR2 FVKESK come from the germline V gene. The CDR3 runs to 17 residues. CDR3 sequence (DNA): TGTGCCAGCAGCCACACAGTGACGGCCAAATATAATTCACCCCTCCACTTT. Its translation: CASSHTVTAKYNSPLHF.

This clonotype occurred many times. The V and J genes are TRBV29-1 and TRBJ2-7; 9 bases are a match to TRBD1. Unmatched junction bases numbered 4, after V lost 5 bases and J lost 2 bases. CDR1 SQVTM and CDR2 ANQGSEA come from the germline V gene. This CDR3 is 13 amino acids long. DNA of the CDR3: TGCAGCGTTTGGACAGGGGTCCCCTACGAGCAGTACTTC. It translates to CSVWTGVPYEQYF.

CDR3 in amino acids: CASSAGSASVGTDTQYF. CDR3 DNA: TGTGCCAGCAGCGCAGGGTCGGCTAGCGTCGGCACAGATACGCAGTATTTT. The chain joins TRBV9 to TRBJ2-3; D perhaps matches TRBD2 (6 bases). Germline V gene sequence: CDR1 SGDLS, CDR2 YYNGEE. This CDR3 is 17 amino acids long. Trimming left V 3 bases short and J 1 base short, with 18 bases between. The whole variable domain, filled in from reference TRBV9 and TRBJ2-3, reads DSGVTQTPKHLITATGQRVTLRCSPRSGDLSVYWYQQSLDQGLQFLIQYYNGEERAKGNILERFSAQQFPDLHSELNLSSLELGDSALYFCASSAGSASVGTDTQYFGPGTRLTVL.

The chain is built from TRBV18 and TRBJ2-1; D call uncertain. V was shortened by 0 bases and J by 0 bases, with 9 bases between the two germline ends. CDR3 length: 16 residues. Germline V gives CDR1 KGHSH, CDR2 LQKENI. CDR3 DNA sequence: TGTGCCAGCTCACCACCTTCTCAGAGCTCCTACAATGAGCAGTTCTTC. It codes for CASSPPSQSSYNEQFF.

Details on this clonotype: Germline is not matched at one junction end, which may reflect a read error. CDR3 nucleotides: TGCGCCAGCATAAGCTCCTATAATTCACCCCTCCACTTT. Amino acid sequence: CASISSYNSPLHF. The rearrangement links TRBV25-1 to TRBJ1-6; unclear D gene. This CDR3 comprises 13 residues. Germline CDR1 MGHDK, CDR2 SYGVNS.

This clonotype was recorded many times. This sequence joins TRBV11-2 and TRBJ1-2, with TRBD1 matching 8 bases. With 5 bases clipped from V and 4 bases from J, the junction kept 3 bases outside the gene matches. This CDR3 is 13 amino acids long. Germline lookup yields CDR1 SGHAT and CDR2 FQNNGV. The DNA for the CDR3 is TGTGCCAGCAGCCAGGACAGGGCCTATGGCTACACCTTC. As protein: CASSQDRAYGYTF.

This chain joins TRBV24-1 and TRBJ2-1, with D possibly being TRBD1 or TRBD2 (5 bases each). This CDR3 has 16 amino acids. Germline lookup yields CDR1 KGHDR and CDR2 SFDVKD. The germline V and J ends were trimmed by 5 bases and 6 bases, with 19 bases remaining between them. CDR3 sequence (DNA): TGTGCCACCAGTGCCCCCCGGACCGGGGCGGCCAATGAGCAGTTCTTC. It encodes CATSAPRTGAANEQFF.

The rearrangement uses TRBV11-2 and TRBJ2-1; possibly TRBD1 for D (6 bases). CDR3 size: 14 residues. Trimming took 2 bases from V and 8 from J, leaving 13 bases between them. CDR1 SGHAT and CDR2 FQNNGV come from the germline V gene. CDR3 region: CASSLPHKGDEQFF. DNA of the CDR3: TGTGCCAGCAGCTTACCCCACAAGGGGGATGAGCAGTTCTTC.

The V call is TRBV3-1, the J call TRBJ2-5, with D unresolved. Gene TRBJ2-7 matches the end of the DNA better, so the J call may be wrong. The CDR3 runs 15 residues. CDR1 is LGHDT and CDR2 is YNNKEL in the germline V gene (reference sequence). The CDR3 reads CASSQVDRLTYEQYF. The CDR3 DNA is TGTGCCAGCAGCCAAGTCGATCGATTAACCTACGAGCAGTACTTC.